This T cell receptor (beta chain) was sequenced in a study of T cells expressing NK-cell markers. Turning to the study itself: From sorted CD3+CD56+NKG2C+, CD3+CD56+NKG2C- and CD3+CD56-NKG2C+ T cells came the TCR beta repertoires. Study-wide points: There were several donors in whom these clonotypes also led the CD3+CD56-NKG2C+ fraction. Six or seven donors had dominant NKG2C+ clonotypes that comprised roughly 1.0-8% of their CD8+ T cells.

This CDR3 comprises 15 residues. CDR1 SGHKS and CDR2 YYEKEE come from the germline V gene (reference sequence). TCRdb derives one entry per CDR3 protein from the 5' RACE reads, leaving out DNA. The table lists fewer than 400,000 distinct CDR3 sequences. Worth noting for this clonotype: No antigen is known for it.

The sequencing input was blood T cells: a sorted CD56 or NKG2C T cell subset, CD4+ or CD8+ T cells, or bulk PBMC T cells (not recorded which). The clonotype comes from a woman between 50 and 59 years old in good health. The gene calls are TRBV5-5 and TRBJ2-5; without DNA, the TCRdb call of TRBD1 cannot be checked. CDR3 sequence reads: CASSSQGHPSETQYF.